The 8 T cell receptor beta chains below all came from one sample that was sequenced in a study of T cells in localized non-small cell lung cancer. The table came from immunoSEQ multiplex PCR; TCRdb's copy has only in-frame clones and leaves some out. This table has fewer than 30,000 clones, 85% to 90% appearing once. The sequencing here drew on PBMCs, taken before any cancer treatment. The receptors here all came from a man aged 35 to 69 with stage II lung adenocarcinoma.

This chain uses TRBV7-9 with TRBJ2-3, with D unclear. With 8 bases removed from V and 1 base from J, the gap between germline ends came to 4 bases. Germline V lookup: CDR1 SEHNR, CDR2 FQNEAQ (reference sequence). The CDR3 covers 11 residues. CDR3 amino acids: CASGGTDTQYF. In nucleotides, the CDR3 is TGTGCCAGCGGCGGCACAGATACGCAGTATTTT.

The rearrangement joins TRBV27 to TRBJ2-2; tentative D call: TRBD1 (5 bases). The CDR3 runs to 13 residues. Germline values: CDR1 MNHEY, CDR2 SMNVEV (reference sequence). With 6 bases removed from V and 7 bases from J, the gap between germline ends came to 12 bases. The CDR3 DNA sequence: TGTGCCAGCAGGGGTGACAGACGCGGGGAGCTGTTTTTT. Residues: CASRGDRRGELFF.

The chain joins TRBV7-8 to TRBJ2-2; the match to TRBD1 covers 9 bases. Trimming took 4 bases from V and 5 from J; bases not matched to a gene: 5. The germline V gene encodes CDR1 SGHVS and CDR2 FQNEAQ. CDR3 length: 15 amino acids. CDR3 region: CASSSRDRATGELFF. In nucleotides, the CDR3 is TGTGCCAGCAGCTCGAGGGACAGGGCGACCGGGGAGCTGTTTTTT.

The genes are TRBV11-2 and TRBJ2-3, with unresolved D. The CDR3 loop spans 12 amino acids. Germline V gene data show CDR1 as SGHAT and CDR2 as FQNNGV. V lost 10 bases to trimming and J lost 4 bases, with 12 bases between them. The CDR3 DNA sequence: TGTGCCACTAATCCTGGGGCAGATACGCAGTATTTT. It translates to CATNPGADTQYF.

V usage is TRBV7-2 and J usage is TRBJ1-2; 8 bases fit TRBD1. The junction had 6 bases not matched to a gene; V was cut back by 8 bases and J by 4 bases. CDR3 size: 13 residues. Germline CDR1 is SGHTA and CDR2 is FQGNSA. The CDR3 region has the DNA TGTGCCAGCCGGGGACAGGCCTTCTATGGCTACACCTTC. Residues: CASRGQAFYGYTF. The complete variable domain, with remaining parts taken from reference TRBV7-2 and TRBJ1-2, reads GAGVSQSPSNKVTEKGKDVELRCDPISGHTALYWYRQSLGQGLEFLIYFQGNSAPDKSGLPSDRFSAERTGGSVSTLTIQRTQQEDSAVYLCASRGQAFYGYTFGSGTRLTVV.

The V call is TRBV6-1, the J call TRBJ2-7, with 7 bases lining up with TRBD2. The germline V gene has CDR1 MNHNS and CDR2 SASEGT. This CDR3 is built from 13 residues. J was trimmed by 3 bases and V by 5 bases; bases with no gene match: 4. This chain's CDR3 is CASSSGGNYEQYF. CDR3 nucleotide sequence: TGTGCCAGCAGTTCCGGGGGGAACTACGAGCAGTACTTC.

The V call is TRBV2, the J call TRBJ1-6, with D hard to call. This CDR3 has 15 amino acids. V lost 6 bases to trimming and J lost 6 bases, with 15 bases between them. CDR1 is SNHLY, CDR2 FYNNEI, per germline. CDR3 in amino acids: CASSPQSTSNSPLHF. In DNA, the CDR3 is TGTGCCAGCAGCCCGCAATCTACCTCTAATTCACCCCTCCACTTT.

The J gene is TRBJ2-2, the V gene TRBV6-5; D remains ambiguous. There are 14 residues in the CDR3. Germline values: CDR1 MNHEY, CDR2 SVGAGI. Trimming removed 10 bases at V and 2 bases at J, with 14 bases between. The CDR3 DNA reads as TGTGCCACCTCGAGTCCGGCAAACACCGGGGAGCTGTTTTTT. Residues: CATSSPANTGELFF.